The source of this TCR beta chain is a study of cytomegalovirus exposure and HLA in healthy donors. Overall study: The Caucasian-associated ancestry cluster held 80% to 90% of 398 genotyped donors.

Germline V gene data show CDR1 as SEHNR and CDR2 as FQNEAQ (reference sequence). The V gene lost 5 bases and the J gene lost 4 bases, with 14 bases spanning the gap. The CDR3 consists of 14 residues. This clone was seen a few times. With 60 Vbeta and 13 Jbeta primers, the PCR was carried out. Repertoires were generated with immunoSEQ multiplex PCR, while TCRdb's copy carries only in-frame clones and drops some. The sample shows about 190,000 clones, approximately 80% of them seen only once. The sequencing input was PBMCs. This chain uses TRBV7-9 with TRBJ1-1; D not resolved. This receptor was obtained from a woman in her 30s in good health and CMV-seropositive. CDR3 sequence: CASSPSMAPTEAFF. DNA for the CDR3: TGTGCCAGCAGCCCCTCCATGGCTCCCACTGAAGCTTTCTTT.